This T cell receptor (beta chain) was obtained from a study of blood T cell repertoires in COVID-19. Study overall: Italy, Spain and the United States were the sources of the convalescent and acute COVID-19 samples.

Living in 24 US areas, the participants were between roughly 18 and 90 years of age. Each participant's cohort was designated according to participant-reported clinical history. Original processing methods: Amplification of reference gene primers provided the estimated nucleated cell counts. The assay was immunoSEQ multiplex PCR, and TCRdb's table has in-frame clones only and misses some. V and J calls and clone size are copied from that table; D and trimming were computed from the DNA. Of 200,000 to 250,000 clones listed, over 75% are singletons. The sequenced material came from PBMCs or T cells enriched from blood (not recorded which). The TCR was taken from a young woman in a cohort exposed to, infected with or recovered from COVID-19 (not recorded which).

In DNA, the CDR3 is TGTGCCAGCAGTTTTAGCAACGAGCAGTACTTC. Its protein is CASSFSNEQYF. The chain carries TRBV12-3 or TRBV12-4 and TRBJ2-7; no definite D call. V shed 3 bases and J shed 5 bases, with 5 bases lying between them. This CDR3 has 11 residues.